Presented here are 20 T cell receptor beta chains from one specimen sequenced in a study of early T cells in non-severe SARS-CoV-2 infection. TCRdb analysed the 5' RACE reads with MiXCR anew, one entry per CDR3 protein. The profile shows some 77,000 distinct CDR3 sequences, approximately 5% of them singletons. Sample: whole blood, taken at baseline. These receptor sequences come from an adult who was a healthcare worker with PCR-confirmed SARS-CoV-2 infection or an uninfected control (not recorded which).

This clonotype was seen more than once but under ten times. The junction departs from the called germline gene at one end, perhaps through a read error. The chain recombines TRBV3-1 with TRBJ1-3; no clear D gene. Germline CDR1 and CDR2: LGHDT and YNNKEL (reference sequence). The CDR3 length is 14 residues. Written as DNA, the CDR3 is TGTGCCAGCAGCCAGGGCTTCTCTGAAAACACCATATATTTT. Its protein is CASSQGFSENTIYF.

This clonotype was found many times. The chain is built from TRBV12-3 or TRBV12-4 and TRBJ1-2, with 7 bases lining up with TRBD1. This CDR3 is built from 14 residues. V lost 2 bases, J lost 3 bases, and 3 bases stayed unmatched. The CDR3 nucleotides are TGTGCCAGCAGTTTAACAGGGGCAGACTATGGCTACACCTTC. Translated: CASSLTGADYGYTF.

This clonotype was seen repeatedly, ten times or more. V gene TRBV25-1 combines with J gene TRBJ2-1; D is perhaps TRBD1 (6 bases). The CDR3 length is 11 residues. V lost 11 bases and J 8 bases, leaving 13 bases between the germline ends. Germline loops: CDR1 MGHDK, CDR2 SYGVNS. The CDR3, as DNA: TGTGCCGCTTCGCCAGGGGATGAGCAGTTCTTC. Its translation: CAASPGDEQFF.

A few counts support this clonotype. The V call is TRBV6-2 or TRBV6-3, the J call TRBJ2-7, with a weak D call TRBD2 (6 bases). CDR1 and CDR2 (germline): MNHEY, SVGEGT. The V and J ends lost 5 bases and 7 bases respectively, with 18 bases between them. The CDR3 consists of 14 residues. CDR3 in amino acids: CASSLADGGFEQYF. CDR3 bases: TGTGCCAGCAGTCTAGCCGACGGGGGATTTGAGCAGTACTTC.

This clonotype was seen many times. CDR3 nucleotide sequence: TGCAGCGTGACCCGGGACACCGACTCTGGGGCCAACGTCCTGACTTTC. Translating gives CSVTRDTDSGANVLTF. The chain employs TRBV29-1 and TRBJ2-6, with D maybe TRBD1 (6 bases). CDR1 is SQVTM, CDR2 ANQGSEA, per germline. This CDR3 is built from 16 residues. The germline V and J ends were trimmed by 6 bases and 0 bases, with 15 bases remaining between them.

The chain employs TRBV23-1 and TRBJ1-5; TRBD1 is a possible D gene (5 bases). TRBV23-1 belongs to the ORF category, with a function that is uncertain. The CDR3 is 17 residues long. Trimming removed 2 bases at V and 0 bases at J, with 14 bases between. The DNA for the CDR3 is TGCGCCAGCAGTCAAACCGCCGGGACGGATAGCAATCAGCCCCAGCATTTT. Its protein product is CASSQTAGTDSNQPQHF.

This clonotype has more than one count but fewer than ten. The J gene is TRBJ2-5, the V gene TRBV25-1; weak D call: TRBD2 (5 bases). Germline CDR1 reads MGHDK; CDR2 reads SYGVNS. V shed 6 bases and J shed 3 bases, with 14 bases lying between them. The CDR3 sequence is 14 residues long. CDR3: CASSPLTGKETQYF. CDR3 nucleotide sequence: TGTGCCAGCAGCCCTCTAACGGGAAAAGAGACCCAGTACTTC.

In this sample, this clonotype turned up many times. The rearrangement joins TRBV5-6 to TRBJ1-5; tentative D call: TRBD1 (5 bases). Per the germline V gene, CDR1 is SGHDT and CDR2 is YYEEEE. V lost 4 bases, J lost 2 bases, and 16 bases lay in between. The CDR3 runs 16 residues. The CDR3 region has the DNA TGTGCCAGCAGCATGACAGACGGGGGTCGCAATCAGCCCCAGCATTTT. Its protein is CASSMTDGGRNQPQHF.

This clonotype has only a few counts. V gene TRBV4-2 combines with J gene TRBJ2-5; D may be TRBD1 or TRBD2 (6 bases each). Germline CDR1 reads LGHNA; CDR2 reads YNFKEQ. Trimming took off 0 bases at V and 6 bases at J, with 17 bases between the two ends. The CDR3 length is 16 residues. CDR3 protein: CASSQEGGGVLKTQYF. CDR3 bases: TGTGCCAGCAGCCAAGAGGGGGGCGGGGTATTGAAGACCCAGTACTTC.

This rearrangement joins TRBV19 to TRBJ1-5, with D tentatively TRBD1 (6 bases). Germline assignment: CDR1 LNHDA and CDR2 SQIVND (reference sequence). The length of the CDR3 is 14 residues. Trimming removed 6 bases from V and 5 bases from J, with 14 bases in between. DNA of the CDR3: TGTGCCAGTAGCCAGACAGGAGGGGATCAGCCCCAGCATTTT. This codes for CASSQTGGDQPQHF. Combining the CDR3 with reference TRBV19 and TRBJ1-5 gives the whole variable domain DGGITQSPKYLFRKEGQNVTLSCEQNLNHDAMYWYRQDPGQGLRLIYYSQIVNDFQKGDIAEGYSVSREKKESFPLTVTSAQKNPTAFYLCASSQTGGDQPQHFGDGTRLSIL.

This clonotype has only a few counts. This chain uses TRBV28 with TRBJ1-6, with 8 positions matching TRBD1. Germline lookup yields CDR1 MDHEN and CDR2 SYDVKM. The V gene end was trimmed by 5 bases and the J gene end by 4 bases; junction bases not matched to a gene: 4. CDR3 length: 15 residues. CDR3 region: CASSPGQGYNSPLHF. The CDR3 DNA follows: TGTGCCAGCAGTCCCGGACAGGGTTATAATTCACCCCTCCACTTT.

In this sample, this clonotype turned up a few times. The V gene is TRBV20-1, the J gene TRBJ2-7; TRBD1 matches 8 bases. J lost 5 bases, V lost 6 bases, and 3 bases had no gene match. CDR3 length: 11 residues. Germline-derived CDR1 and CDR2 are DFQATT and SNEGSKA (reference sequence). CDR3 in amino acids: CSAGTGHEQYF. CDR3 DNA sequence: TGCAGTGCGGGGACAGGCCACGAGCAGTACTTC.

The chain uses TRBV7-8 and TRBJ2-3; D perhaps matches TRBD2 (7 bases). The CDR3 is made up of 16 amino acids. The ends were cut back, 2 bases at V and 4 bases at J, with 16 bases in the middle. Germline CDR1 reads SGHVS; CDR2 reads FQNEAQ. As DNA, the CDR3 is TGTGCCAGCAGCTTACGGGGGCGGGAGAGTTCAGATACGCAGTATTTT. Amino acids: CASSLRGRESSDTQYF.

With regard to this clonotype: One junction end disagrees with the germline gene, perhaps due to a read error. This chain connects TRBV18 to TRBJ2-6, with no clear D. This CDR3 has 15 amino acids. In germline, CDR1 is KGHSH, CDR2 LQKENI. CDR3 nucleotides: TGTGCCAGCTCTCCACAGCGCTCTGGGGCCAACGTCCTGACTTTC. Its translation: CASSPQRSGANVLTF.

This clonotype was observed a handful of times. V and J are TRBV18 and TRBJ2-1, with D perhaps TRBD2 (6 bases). The CDR3 totals 15 residues. V shed 4 bases and J shed 1 base, with 11 bases lying between them. Germline-derived CDR1 and CDR2 are KGHSH and LQKENI. The CDR3 spells CASSLGSGSYNEQFF. CDR3 in DNA: TGTGCCAGCTCACTCGGGAGTGGGTCCTACAATGAGCAGTTCTTC.

This clonotype turned up a few times. The V gene is TRBV11-2, the J gene TRBJ1-4; D perhaps matches TRBD1 (5 bases). This CDR3 is 16 amino acids long. The V and J ends lost 5 bases and 0 bases respectively, with 13 bases between them. CDR1 and CDR2 from the germline V gene are SGHAT and FQNNGV. CDR3 residues: CASSPWRGATNEKLFF. CDR3 coding DNA: TGTGCCAGCAGCCCCTGGCGGGGGGCAACTAATGAAAAACTGTTTTTT.

This clonotype was recorded at least ten times. This sequence joins TRBV7-3 and TRBJ2-3; TRBD2 is a possible D gene (6 bases). V lost 1 base, J lost 4 bases, and 18 bases lay in between. The CDR3 sequence is 17 residues long. Germline V lookup: CDR1 SGHTA, CDR2 FQGTGA. CDR3: CASSLRSTSLGADTQYF. The CDR3 nucleotides read TGTGCCAGCAGCTTAAGATCTACTAGCCTTGGGGCAGATACGCAGTATTTT. Variable domain in full (rest from reference TRBV7-3 and TRBJ2-3): GAGVSQTPSNKVTEKGKYVELRCDPISGHTALYWYRQSLGQGPEFLIYFQGTGAADDSGLPNDRFFAVRPEGSVSTLKIQRTERGDSAVYLCASSLRSTSLGADTQYFGPGTRLTVL.

This chain connects TRBV6-1 to TRBJ1-1, with D hard to call. From germline, CDR1 is MNHNS and CDR2 SASEGT. This CDR3 is 14 amino acids long. The V end lost 6 bases, the J end lost 0 bases, and 11 bases lay between the germline ends. In nucleotides, the CDR3 is TGTGCCAGCAGAGGACTGTTGATGAACACTGAAGCTTTCTTT. Translated: CASRGLLMNTEAFF.

The genes are TRBV7-9 and TRBJ2-1; 13 bases fit TRBD2. The trim removed 2 bases at V and 7 bases at J, leaving 2 bases unmatched. There are 15 residues in the CDR3. Germline V CDR1 and CDR2: SEHNR, FQNEAQ (reference sequence). CDR3 bases: TGTGCCAGCAGCTTAAGGACTAGCGGGAGAAATGAGCAGTTCTTC. Translated: CASSLRTSGRNEQFF.

The rearrangement uses TRBV10-1 and TRBJ1-1, with 8 positions matching TRBD1. Germline V gene sequence: CDR1 WNHNN, CDR2 SYGVQD (reference sequence). The ends lost 4 bases at V and 3 bases at J; junction bases unmatched: 7. The CDR3 length is 15 residues. CDR3 coding DNA: TGCGCCAGCAGTGGAGACAGGGGCTGGGACACTGAAGCTTTCTTT. This encodes CASSGDRGWDTEAFF.